The 15 T cell receptor beta chains below all came from one sample that was sequenced in a study of blood T cells in healthy people across ages. Next came a second PCR, run for about 6 to 12 cycles, which used a sample-barcoded 5' primer along with a J-beta primer mix. Each CDR3 protein is one row after TCRdb ran MiXCR on the 5' RACE reads. The table lists about 1,800,000 distinct CDR3 sequences, roughly 30% of them singletons. Sequenced material: blood. The receptors shown here come from a woman between 25 and 40 years old in good health.

This clonotype was seen a handful of times. Possible read error: a much larger clone is one base away. The chain joins TRBV20-1 to TRBJ2-5; D not resolved. Trimming pared 4 bases from V and 1 base from J, leaving 4 bases between. The length of the CDR3 is 11 residues. In germline, CDR1 is DFQATT, CDR2 SNEGSKA (reference sequence). CDR3 sequence reads: CSAKLQETQYF. The CDR3 DNA is TGCAGTGCTAAACTCCAAGAGACCCAGTACTTC.

CDR3 protein: CAILQETQYF. The CDR3 bases are TGCGCCATCCTTCAAGAGACCCAGTACTTC. The chain has TRBV5-1 and TRBJ2-4; D is unclear. The J call may be incorrect, as the DNA end agrees better with TRBJ2-5. Looked up from germline, CDR1 is SGHRS and CDR2 is YFSETQ. The CDR3 runs to 10 residues.

The chain recombines TRBV7-9 with TRBJ2-7, with a tentative D call TRBD1 (5 bases). V lost 4 bases to trimming and J lost 3 bases, with 16 bases between them. The V gene's germline CDR1 is SEHNR and CDR2 FQNEAQ (reference sequence). The CDR3 extends over 15 amino acids. The CDR3 region has the DNA TGTGCCAGCAGCTCGATCGGACAAGTAAACTACGAGCAGTACTTC. Its protein product is CASSSIGQVNYEQYF.

This clonotype appeared a few times. The V gene is TRBV3-1, the J gene TRBJ2-7; D might be TRBD2 (6 bases). The CDR3 sequence is 16 residues long. The germline CDR1 and CDR2 sequences are LGHDT and YNNKEL (reference sequence). The V end lost 1 base, the J end lost 3 bases, and 16 bases lay between the germline ends. The chain's CDR3 is CASSQGRRDWVYEQYF. The CDR3 bases are TGTGCCAGCAGCCAAGGCCGGCGGGACTGGGTCTACGAGCAGTACTTC.

With respect to this clonotype: A much larger clone differs from this one at a single base, so this may be a read error. This chain joins TRBV20-1 and TRBJ2-1, with 8 nucleotides matching TRBD2. The germline CDR1 and CDR2 sequences are DFQATT and SNEGSKA (reference sequence). With 5 bases clipped from V and 10 bases from J, the junction kept 13 bases outside the gene matches. This CDR3 spans 14 amino acids. CDR3 region: CSARSGGEAYEQFF. In nucleotides, the CDR3 is TGCAGTGCTCGCTCGGGGGGGGAGGCCTACGAGCAGTTCTTC.

This clonotype was picked up many times. This chain joins TRBV29-1 and TRBJ1-2; a weak D match, TRBD1 (6 bases). Germline assignment: CDR1 SQVTM and CDR2 ANQGSEA. This CDR3 comprises 19 residues. Trimming removed 6 bases at V and 8 bases at J, with 37 bases between. The CDR3 is CSVGATLRGGATPVRGYTF. Written as DNA, the CDR3 is TGCAGCGTCGGAGCCACCCTCAGGGGAGGTGCTACTCCTGTACGGGGCTACACCTTC.

This clonotype has ten or more counts. V usage is TRBV9 and J usage is TRBJ2-7, with D perhaps matching TRBD1 (5 bases). The V and J ends lost 4 bases and 7 bases respectively, with 15 bases between them. Germline loops: CDR1 SGDLS, CDR2 YYNGEE. The CDR3 covers 13 residues. This CDR3 reads CASSRGSLEEQYF. The CDR3 DNA sequence: TGTGCCAGCAGCAGGGGAAGTCTGGAAGAGCAGTACTTC.

This sequence joins TRBV21-1 and TRBJ1-4; the table's D call, TRBD1, has no DNA check behind it. TRBV21-1 is noted as a pseudogene. There are 15 residues in the CDR3. Here the CDR3 reads CASPLNGTGNEKLFF. The CDR3 DNA reads as TGTGCCAGCCCCCTAAACGGGACGGGTAATGAAAAACTGTTTTTT.

This chain uses TRBV29-1 with TRBJ1-2; possible D gene TRBD1, 5 bases. In germline, CDR1 is SQVTM, CDR2 ANQGSEA. V dropped 7 bases and J dropped 10 bases, with 25 bases sitting between them. This CDR3 region has 14 residues. The CDR3 DNA reads TGCAGCGCGGACACCTCGGGGGGACGGACTCCCTACACCTTC. Its protein is CSADTSGGRTPYTF.

On this clonotype itself: A much larger clone sits a single nucleotide away, making a read error possible. This sequence joins TRBV11-2 and TRBJ2-7; the D gene is possibly TRBD1 (6 bases). This CDR3 spans 16 amino acids. Trimming stripped 0 bases from V and 3 bases from J, with 15 bases between. Germline-derived CDR1 and CDR2 are SGHAT and FQNNGV. CDR3 sequence: CASSLDSRGLIYEQYF. For the CDR3, the DNA is TGTGCCAGCAGCTTAGATAGCAGGGGCCTTATCTACGAGCAGTACTTC.

This clonotype was picked up many times. J is TRBJ1-2 and V is TRBV6-5, with 7 bases fitting TRBD1. The germline gives CDR1 MNHEY, CDR2 SVGAGI. This CDR3 contains 13 residues. Trimming took 5 bases from V and 7 from J; bases not matched to a gene: 7. As DNA, the CDR3 is TGTGCCAGCAGTCCGGGGGACAGCGCTGGCTACACCTTC. Translating gives CASSPGDSAGYTF.

This clonotype was counted only a few times. The V gene is TRBV12-3 or TRBV12-4, the J gene TRBJ2-4; D call uncertain. The V end lost 3 bases, the J end lost 10 bases, and 10 bases lay between the germline ends. This CDR3 spans 12 amino acids. CDR3 nucleotide sequence: TGTGCCAGCAGTTTTTCGCTGGTAATTCAGTACTTC. It is translated as CASSFSLVIQYF.

This clonotype was counted ten times or more. The chain couples TRBV5-5 to TRBJ2-1; 10 bases align to TRBD1. Per germline, CDR1 SGHKS and CDR2 YYEKEE (reference sequence). The CDR3 consists of 15 residues. The trim removed 0 bases at V and 7 bases at J, leaving 4 bases unmatched. The CDR3 is CASSLARGQGNEQFF. The CDR3 DNA follows: TGTGCCAGCAGCTTGGCCAGGGGACAGGGGAATGAGCAGTTCTTC. The complete variable domain, with remaining parts taken from reference TRBV5-5 and TRBJ2-1, reads DAGVTQSPTHLIKTRGQQVTLRCSPISGHKSVSWYQQVLGQGPQFIFQYYEKEERGRGNFPDRFSARQFPNYSSELNVNALLLGDSALYLCASSLARGQGNEQFFGPGTRLTVL.

This clonotype was counted ten times or more. CDR3: CASSQLAGGPYEQYF. CDR3 DNA: TGCGCCAGCAGCCAGTTAGCGGGAGGGCCGTACGAGCAGTACTTC. This chain joins TRBV4-3 and TRBJ2-7, with TRBD2 matching 11 bases. Germline CDR1 is LGHNA and CDR2 is YSLEER. The CDR3 sequence is 15 residues long. Unmatched junction bases numbered 5, after V lost 3 bases and J lost 4 bases.

This clonotype has a handful of counts. J is TRBJ2-1 and V is TRBV7-2; D is unresolved. Between the trimmed V and J ends, which lost 2 bases and 7 bases, there was a span of 18 bases. CDR1 is SGHTA and CDR2 is FQGNSA in the germline V gene. This CDR3 spans 16 amino acids. The CDR3 DNA is TGTGCCAGCAGCTTATATGACCCGACCCTACTTAATGAGCAGTTCTTC. It specifies CASSLYDPTLLNEQFF.